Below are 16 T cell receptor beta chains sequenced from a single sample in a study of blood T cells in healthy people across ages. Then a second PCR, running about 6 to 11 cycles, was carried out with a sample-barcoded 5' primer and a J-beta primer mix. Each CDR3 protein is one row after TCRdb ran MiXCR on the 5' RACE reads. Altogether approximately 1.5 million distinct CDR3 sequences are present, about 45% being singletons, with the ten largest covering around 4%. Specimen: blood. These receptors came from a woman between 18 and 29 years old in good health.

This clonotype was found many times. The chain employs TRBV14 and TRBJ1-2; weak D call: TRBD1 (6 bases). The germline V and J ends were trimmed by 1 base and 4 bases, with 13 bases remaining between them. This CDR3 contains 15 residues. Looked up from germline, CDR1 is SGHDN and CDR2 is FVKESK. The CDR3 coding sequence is TGTGCCAGCAGCCAAGGGACAGCTGCGACCTATGGCTACACCTTC. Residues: CASSQGTAATYGYTF.

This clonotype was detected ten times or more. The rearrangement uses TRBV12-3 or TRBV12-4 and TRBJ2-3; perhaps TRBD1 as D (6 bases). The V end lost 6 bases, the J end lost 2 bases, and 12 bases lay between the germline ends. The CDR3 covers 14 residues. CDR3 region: CASSSAGVTDTQYF. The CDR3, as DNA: TGTGCCAGCAGCTCGGCAGGGGTCACAGATACGCAGTATTTT.

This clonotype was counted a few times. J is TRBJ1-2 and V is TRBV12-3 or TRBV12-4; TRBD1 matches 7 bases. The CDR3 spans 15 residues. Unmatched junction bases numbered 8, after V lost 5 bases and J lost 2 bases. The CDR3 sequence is CASSPTGVGNYGYTF. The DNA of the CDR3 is TGTGCCAGCAGTCCCACAGGGGTTGGCAACTATGGCTACACCTTC.

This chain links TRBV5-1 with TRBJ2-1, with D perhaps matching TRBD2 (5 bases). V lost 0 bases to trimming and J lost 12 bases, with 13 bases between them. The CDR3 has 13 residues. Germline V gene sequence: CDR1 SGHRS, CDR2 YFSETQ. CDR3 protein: CASSLDLRGLQFF. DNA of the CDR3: TGCGCCAGCAGCTTGGACCTGAGAGGGCTGCAGTTCTTC.

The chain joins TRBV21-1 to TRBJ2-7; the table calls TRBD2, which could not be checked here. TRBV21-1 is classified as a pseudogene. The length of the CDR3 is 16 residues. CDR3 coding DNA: TGTGCCAGCAGCTTACTAAGGCTAGCGGTGAACTACGAGCAGTACTTC. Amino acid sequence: CASSLLRLAVNYEQYF.

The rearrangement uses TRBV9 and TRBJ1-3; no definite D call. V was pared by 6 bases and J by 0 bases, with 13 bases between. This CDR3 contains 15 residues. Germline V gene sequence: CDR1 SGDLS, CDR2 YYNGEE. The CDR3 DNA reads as TGTGCCAGCAACCCCAGAGGGATCTCTGGAAACACCATATATTTT. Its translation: CASNPRGISGNTIYF.

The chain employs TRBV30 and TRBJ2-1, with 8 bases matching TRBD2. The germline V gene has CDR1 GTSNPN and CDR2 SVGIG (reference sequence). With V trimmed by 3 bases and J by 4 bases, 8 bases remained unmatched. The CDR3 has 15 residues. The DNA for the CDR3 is TGTGCCTGGAGGCCCCGGGGGGGATGGTACAATGAGCAGTTCTTC. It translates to CAWRPRGGWYNEQFF.

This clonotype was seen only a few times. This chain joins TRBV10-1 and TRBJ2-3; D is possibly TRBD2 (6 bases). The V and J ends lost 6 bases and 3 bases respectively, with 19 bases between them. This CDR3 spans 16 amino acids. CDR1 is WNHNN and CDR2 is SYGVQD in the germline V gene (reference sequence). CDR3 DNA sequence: TGCGCCAGCAGCCCCGTTAGCGGTGGGGCTACAGATACGCAGTATTTT. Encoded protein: CASSPVSGGATDTQYF.

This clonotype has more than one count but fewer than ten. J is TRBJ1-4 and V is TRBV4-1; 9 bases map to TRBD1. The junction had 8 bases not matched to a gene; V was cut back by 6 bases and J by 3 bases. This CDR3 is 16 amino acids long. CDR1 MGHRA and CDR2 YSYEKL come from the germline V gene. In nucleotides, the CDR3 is TGCGCCAGCAGGTCGACAGGGGGAAGTTCTAATGAAAAACTGTTTTTT. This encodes CASRSTGGSSNEKLFF.

In DNA form, the CDR3 reads TGTGCCAGCAGACCCACAGGGGTTAGCAATCAGCCCCAGCATTTT. It yields the protein CASRPTGVSNQPQHF. The rearrangement joins TRBV6-2 or TRBV6-3 to TRBJ1-5; 7 bases map to TRBD1. The CDR3 consists of 15 residues. V lost 6 bases to trimming and J lost 0 bases; unmatched junction nucleotides: 5. Germline loops: CDR1 MNHEY, CDR2 SVGEGT.

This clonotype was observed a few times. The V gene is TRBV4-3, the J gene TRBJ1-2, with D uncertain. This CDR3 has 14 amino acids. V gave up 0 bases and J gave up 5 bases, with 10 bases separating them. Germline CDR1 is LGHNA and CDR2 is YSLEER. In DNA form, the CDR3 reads TGCGCCAGCAGCCAAGATCTTGGCCTATATGGCTACACCTTC. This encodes CASSQDLGLYGYTF.

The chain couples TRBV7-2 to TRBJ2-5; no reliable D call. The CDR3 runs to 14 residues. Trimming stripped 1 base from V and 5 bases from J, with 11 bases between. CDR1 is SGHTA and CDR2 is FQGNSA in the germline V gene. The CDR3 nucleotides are TGTGCCAGCAGCTTAGATGGGAACGGGGAGACCCAGTACTTC. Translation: CASSLDGNGETQYF.

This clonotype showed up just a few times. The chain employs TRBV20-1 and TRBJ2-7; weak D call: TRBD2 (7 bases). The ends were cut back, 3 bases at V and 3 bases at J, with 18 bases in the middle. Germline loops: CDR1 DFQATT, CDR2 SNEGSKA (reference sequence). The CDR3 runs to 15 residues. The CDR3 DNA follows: TGCAGTGCTAGCGATCGGGGGGCGAGGAGCTACGAGCAGTACTTC. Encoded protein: CSASDRGARSYEQYF.

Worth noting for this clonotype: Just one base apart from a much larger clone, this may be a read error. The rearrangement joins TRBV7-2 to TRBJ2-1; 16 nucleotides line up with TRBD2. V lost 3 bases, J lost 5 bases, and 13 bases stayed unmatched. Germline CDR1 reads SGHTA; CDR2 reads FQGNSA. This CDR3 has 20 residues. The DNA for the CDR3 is TGTGCCAGCAGCTTGCAGACCGGGACTAGCGGGGGGGCAGGGCACAATGAGCAGTTCTTC. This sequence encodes CASSLQTGTSGGAGHNEQFF.

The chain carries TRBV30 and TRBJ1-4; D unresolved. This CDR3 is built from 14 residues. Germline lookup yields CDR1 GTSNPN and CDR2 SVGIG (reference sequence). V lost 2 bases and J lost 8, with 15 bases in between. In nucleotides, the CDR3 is TGTGCCTGGAGTTGGGGTTTTCTAGGAGAAAAACTGTTTTTT. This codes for CAWSWGFLGEKLFF.

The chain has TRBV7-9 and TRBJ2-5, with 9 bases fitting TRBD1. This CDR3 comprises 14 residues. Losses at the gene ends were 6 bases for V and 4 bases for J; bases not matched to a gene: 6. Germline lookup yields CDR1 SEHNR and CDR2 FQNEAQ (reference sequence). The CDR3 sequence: CASSRDRERETQYF. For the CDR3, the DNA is TGTGCCAGCAGTCGGGACAGGGAGCGAGAGACCCAGTACTTC.